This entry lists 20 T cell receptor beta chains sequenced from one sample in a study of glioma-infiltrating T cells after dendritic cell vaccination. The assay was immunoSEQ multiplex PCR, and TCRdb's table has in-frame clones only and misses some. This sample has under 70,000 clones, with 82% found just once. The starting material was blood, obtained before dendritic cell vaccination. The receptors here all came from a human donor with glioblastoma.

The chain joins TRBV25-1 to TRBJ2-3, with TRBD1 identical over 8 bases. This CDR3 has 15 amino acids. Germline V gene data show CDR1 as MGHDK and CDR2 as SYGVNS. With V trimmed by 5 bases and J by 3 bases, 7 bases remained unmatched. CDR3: CASSFRGRRTDTQYF. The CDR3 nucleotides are TGTGCCAGCAGTTTCAGGGGGCGAAGGACAGATACGCAGTATTTT.

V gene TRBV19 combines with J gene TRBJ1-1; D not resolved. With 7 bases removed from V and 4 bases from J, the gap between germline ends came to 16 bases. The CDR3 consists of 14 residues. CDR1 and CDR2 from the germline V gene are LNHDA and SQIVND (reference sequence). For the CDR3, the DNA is TGTGCCAGTACCCCGTATGGGCCAGCCACTGAAGCTTTCTTT. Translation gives CASTPYGPATEAFF.

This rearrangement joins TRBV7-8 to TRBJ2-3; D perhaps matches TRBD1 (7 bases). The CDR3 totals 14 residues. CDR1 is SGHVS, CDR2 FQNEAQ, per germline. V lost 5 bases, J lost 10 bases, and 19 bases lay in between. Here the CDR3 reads CASSPQGTVAAQYF. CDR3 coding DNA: TGTGCCAGCAGCCCACAGGGGACAGTAGCGGCGCAGTATTTT.

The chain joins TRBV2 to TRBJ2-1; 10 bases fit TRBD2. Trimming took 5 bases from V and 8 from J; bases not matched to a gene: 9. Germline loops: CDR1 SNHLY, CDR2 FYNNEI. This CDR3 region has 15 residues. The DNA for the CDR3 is TGTGCCAGCAGTCGACTAGCGGGTGGCCTCGATGAGCAGTTCTTC. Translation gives CASSRLAGGLDEQFF.

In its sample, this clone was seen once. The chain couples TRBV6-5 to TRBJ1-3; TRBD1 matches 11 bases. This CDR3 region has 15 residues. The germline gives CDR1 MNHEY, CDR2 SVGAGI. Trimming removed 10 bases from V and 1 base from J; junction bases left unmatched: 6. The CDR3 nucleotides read TGTGCCACCCGGACAGGGGGCGCTTCTGGAAACACCATATATTTT. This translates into CATRTGGASGNTIYF.

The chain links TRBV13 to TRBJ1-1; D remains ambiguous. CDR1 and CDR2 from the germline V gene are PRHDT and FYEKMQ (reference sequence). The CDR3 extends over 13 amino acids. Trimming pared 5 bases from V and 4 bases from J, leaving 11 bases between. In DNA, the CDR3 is TGTGCCAGCAGCCATCCTGGGCCCACTGAAGCTTTCTTT. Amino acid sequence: CASSHPGPTEAFF.

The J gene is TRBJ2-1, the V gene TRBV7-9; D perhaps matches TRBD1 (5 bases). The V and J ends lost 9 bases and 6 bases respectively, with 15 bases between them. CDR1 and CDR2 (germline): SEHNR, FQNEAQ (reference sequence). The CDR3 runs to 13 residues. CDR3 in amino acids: CASDLDSLNEQFF. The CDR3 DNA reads TGTGCCAGTGATCTCGACAGTCTCAATGAGCAGTTCTTC.

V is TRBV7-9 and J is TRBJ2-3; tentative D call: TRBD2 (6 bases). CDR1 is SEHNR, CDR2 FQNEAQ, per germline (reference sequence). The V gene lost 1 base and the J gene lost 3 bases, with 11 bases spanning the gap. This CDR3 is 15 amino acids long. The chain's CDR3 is CASSLGGGATDTQYF. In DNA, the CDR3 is TGTGCCAGCAGCTTAGGGGGCGGGGCGACAGATACGCAGTATTTT.

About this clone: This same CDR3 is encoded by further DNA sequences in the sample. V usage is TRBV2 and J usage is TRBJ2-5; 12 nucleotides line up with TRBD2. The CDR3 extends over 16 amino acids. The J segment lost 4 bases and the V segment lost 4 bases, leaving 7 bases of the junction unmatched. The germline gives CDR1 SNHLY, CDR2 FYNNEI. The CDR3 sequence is CASSVASGGAGETQYF. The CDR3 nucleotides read TGTGCCAGCAGTGTTGCTAGCGGGGGGGCTGGAGAGACCCAGTACTTC.

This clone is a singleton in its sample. CDR3 sequence: CASSAWGTGNQPQHF. CDR3 sequence (DNA): TGTGCCAGCAGTGCTTGGGGTACGGGAAATCAGCCCCAGCATTTT. This chain uses TRBV5-4 with TRBJ1-5; D unclear. This CDR3 region has 15 residues. V lost 5 bases and J 4 bases, leaving 16 bases between the germline ends. Per the germline V gene, CDR1 is SGHNT and CDR2 is YYREEE (reference sequence).

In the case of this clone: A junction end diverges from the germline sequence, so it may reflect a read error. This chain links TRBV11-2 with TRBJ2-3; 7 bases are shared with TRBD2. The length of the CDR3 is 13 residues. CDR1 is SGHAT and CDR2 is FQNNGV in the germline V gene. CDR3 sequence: CASRPTSTDTQYF. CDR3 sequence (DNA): TGTGCCAGCAGACCGACTAGCACTGATACGCAGTATTTT.

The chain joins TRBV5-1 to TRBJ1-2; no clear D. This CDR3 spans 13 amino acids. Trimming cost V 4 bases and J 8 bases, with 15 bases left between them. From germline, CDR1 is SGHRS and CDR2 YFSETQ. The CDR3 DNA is TGCGCCAGCAGCCCGACGGGAGAGAGAGGCTACACCTTC. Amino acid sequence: CASSPTGERGYTF. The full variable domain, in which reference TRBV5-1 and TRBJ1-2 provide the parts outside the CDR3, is KAGVTQTPRYLIKTRGQQVTLSCSPISGHRSVSWYQQTPGQGLQFLFEYFSETQRNKGNFPGRFSGRQFSNSRSEMNVSTLELGDSALYLCASSPTGERGYTFGSGTRLTVV.

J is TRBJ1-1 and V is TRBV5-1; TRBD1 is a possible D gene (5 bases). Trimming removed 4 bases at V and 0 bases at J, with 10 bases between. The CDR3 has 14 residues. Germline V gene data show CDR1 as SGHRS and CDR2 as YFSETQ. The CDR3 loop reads CASSRGGVNTEAFF. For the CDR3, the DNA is TGCGCCAGCAGCAGGGGAGGGGTGAACACTGAAGCTTTCTTT.

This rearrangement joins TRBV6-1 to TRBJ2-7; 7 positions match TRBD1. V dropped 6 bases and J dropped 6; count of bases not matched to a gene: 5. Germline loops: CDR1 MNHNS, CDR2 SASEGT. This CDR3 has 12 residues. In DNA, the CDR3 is TGTGCCAGCAGCTCGACAGGGATCGAGCAGTACTTC. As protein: CASSSTGIEQYF.

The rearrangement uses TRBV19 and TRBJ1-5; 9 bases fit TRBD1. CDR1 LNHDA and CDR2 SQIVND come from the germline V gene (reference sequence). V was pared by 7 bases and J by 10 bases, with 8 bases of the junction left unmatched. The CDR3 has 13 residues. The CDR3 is CASIAMGQGPQHF. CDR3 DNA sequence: TGTGCCAGTATTGCAATGGGACAGGGACCCCAGCATTTT.

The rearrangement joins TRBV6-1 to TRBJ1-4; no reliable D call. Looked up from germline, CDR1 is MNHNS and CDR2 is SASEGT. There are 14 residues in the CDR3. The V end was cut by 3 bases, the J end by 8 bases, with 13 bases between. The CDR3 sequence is CASSDRGRGEKLFF. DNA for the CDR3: TGTGCCAGCAGTGACCGGGGAAGAGGGGAAAAACTGTTTTTT.

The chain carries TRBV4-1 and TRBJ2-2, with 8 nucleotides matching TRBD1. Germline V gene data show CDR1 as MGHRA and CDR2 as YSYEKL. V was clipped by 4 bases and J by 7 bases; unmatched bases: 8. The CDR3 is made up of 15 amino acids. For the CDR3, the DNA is TGCGCCAGCAGCCCTTTGACAGGGGTTAACGGGGAGCTGTTTTTT. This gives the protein CASSPLTGVNGELFF.

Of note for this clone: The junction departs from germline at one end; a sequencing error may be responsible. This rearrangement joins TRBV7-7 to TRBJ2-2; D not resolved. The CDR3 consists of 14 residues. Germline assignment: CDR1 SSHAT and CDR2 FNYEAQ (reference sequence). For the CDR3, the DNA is TGTGCTAGCAGCTTAGGGCAGAACACCGGGGAGCTGTTTTTT. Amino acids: CASSLGQNTGELFF.

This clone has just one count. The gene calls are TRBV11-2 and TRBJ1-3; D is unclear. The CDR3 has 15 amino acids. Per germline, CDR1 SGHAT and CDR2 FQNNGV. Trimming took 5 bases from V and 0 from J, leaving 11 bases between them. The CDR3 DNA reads TGTGCCAGCAGCCGCAACGTACTCTCTGGAAACACCATATATTTT. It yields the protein CASSRNVLSGNTIYF. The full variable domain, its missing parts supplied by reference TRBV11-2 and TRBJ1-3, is EAGVAQSPRYKIIEKRQSVAFWCNPISGHATLYWYQQILGQGPKLLIQFQNNGVVDDSQLPKDRFSAERLKGVDSTLKIQPAKLEDSAVYLCASSRNVLSGNTIYFGEGSWLTVV.

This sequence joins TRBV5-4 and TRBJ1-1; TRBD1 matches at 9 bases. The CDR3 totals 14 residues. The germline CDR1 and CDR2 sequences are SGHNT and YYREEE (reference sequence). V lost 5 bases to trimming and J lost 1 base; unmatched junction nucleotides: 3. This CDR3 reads CASSVDRGNTEAFF. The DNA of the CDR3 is TGTGCCAGCAGTGTGGACAGGGGGAACACTGAAGCTTTCTTT.